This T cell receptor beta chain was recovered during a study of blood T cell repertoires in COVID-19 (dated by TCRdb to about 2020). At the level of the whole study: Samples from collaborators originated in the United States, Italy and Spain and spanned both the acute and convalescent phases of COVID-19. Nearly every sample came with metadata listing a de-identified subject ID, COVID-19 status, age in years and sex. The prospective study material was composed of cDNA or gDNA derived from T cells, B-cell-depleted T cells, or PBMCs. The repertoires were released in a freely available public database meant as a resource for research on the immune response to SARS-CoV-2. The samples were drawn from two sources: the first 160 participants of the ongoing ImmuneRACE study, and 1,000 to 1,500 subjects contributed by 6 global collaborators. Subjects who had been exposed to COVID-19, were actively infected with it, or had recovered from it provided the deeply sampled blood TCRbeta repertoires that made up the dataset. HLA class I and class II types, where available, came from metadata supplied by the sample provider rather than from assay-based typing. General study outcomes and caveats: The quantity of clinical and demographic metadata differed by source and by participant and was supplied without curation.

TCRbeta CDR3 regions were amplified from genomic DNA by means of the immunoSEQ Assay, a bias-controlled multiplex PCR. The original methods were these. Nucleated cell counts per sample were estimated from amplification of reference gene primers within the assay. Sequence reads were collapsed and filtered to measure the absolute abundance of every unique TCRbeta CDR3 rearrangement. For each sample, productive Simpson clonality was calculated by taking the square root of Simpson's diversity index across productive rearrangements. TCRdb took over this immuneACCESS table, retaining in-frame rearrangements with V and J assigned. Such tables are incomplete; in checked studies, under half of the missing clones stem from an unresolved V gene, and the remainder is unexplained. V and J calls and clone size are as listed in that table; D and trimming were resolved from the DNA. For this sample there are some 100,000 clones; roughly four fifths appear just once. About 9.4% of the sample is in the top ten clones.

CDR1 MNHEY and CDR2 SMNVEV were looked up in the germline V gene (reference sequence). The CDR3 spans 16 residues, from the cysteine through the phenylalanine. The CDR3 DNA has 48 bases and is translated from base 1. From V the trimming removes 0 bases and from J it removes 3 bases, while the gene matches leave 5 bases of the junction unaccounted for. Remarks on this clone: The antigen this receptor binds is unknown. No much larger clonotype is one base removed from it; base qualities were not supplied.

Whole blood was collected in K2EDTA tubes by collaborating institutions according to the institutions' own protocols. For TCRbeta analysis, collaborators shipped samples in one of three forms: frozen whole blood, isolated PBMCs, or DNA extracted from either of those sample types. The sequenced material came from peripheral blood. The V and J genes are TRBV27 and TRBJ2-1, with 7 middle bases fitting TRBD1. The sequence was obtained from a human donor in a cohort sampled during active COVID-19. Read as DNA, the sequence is TGTGCCAGCAGTTTATCCCCCAGGGGGTACTACAATGAGCAGTTCTTC. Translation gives CASSLSPRGYYNEQFF.